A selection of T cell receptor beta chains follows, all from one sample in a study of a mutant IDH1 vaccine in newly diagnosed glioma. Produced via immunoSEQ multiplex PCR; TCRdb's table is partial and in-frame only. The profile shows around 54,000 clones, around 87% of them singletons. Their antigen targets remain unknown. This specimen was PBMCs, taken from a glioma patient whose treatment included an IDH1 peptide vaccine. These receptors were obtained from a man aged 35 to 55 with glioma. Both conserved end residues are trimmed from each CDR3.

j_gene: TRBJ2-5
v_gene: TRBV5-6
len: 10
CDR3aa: ASSLSLETQY

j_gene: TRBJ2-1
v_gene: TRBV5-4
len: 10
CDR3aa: ASRSLVNEQF

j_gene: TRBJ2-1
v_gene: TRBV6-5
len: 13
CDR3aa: ASTPRAGGAHEQF

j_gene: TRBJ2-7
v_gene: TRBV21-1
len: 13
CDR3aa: ASRNGRDRPYEQY

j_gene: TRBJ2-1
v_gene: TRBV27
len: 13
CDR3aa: ASSPGLAGYNEQF

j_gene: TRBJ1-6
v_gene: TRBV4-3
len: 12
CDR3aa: ASSQDGTGSPLH

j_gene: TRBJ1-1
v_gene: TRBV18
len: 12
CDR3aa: ASSPLPQTTEAF

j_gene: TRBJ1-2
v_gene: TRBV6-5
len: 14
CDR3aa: ASSYYEGTGVYGYT

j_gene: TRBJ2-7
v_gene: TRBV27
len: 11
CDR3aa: ASSTGRRDEQY

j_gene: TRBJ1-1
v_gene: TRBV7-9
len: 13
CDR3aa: ASSLGTGANTEAF

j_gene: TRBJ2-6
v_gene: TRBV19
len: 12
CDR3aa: ASTGYSGANVLT

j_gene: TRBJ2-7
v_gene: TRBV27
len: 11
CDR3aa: ASSLGQNYEQY

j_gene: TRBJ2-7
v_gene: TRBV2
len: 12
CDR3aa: ASKREGVYREQY

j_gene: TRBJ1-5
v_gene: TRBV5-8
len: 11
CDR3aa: ASSKDRDQPQH

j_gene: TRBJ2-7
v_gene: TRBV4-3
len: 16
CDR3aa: ASSQRRLTGGGLHEQY

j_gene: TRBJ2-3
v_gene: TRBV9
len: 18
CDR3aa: ASSVQGRQPGLAFTDTQY

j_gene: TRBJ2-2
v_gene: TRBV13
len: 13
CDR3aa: ASSLAGVDVGELF

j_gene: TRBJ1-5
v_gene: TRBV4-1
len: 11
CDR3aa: ASSQGWNQPQH

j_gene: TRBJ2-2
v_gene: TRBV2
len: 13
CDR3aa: ASEGREGNTGELF

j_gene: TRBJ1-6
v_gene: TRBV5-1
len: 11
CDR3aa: ASRPDDNSPLH

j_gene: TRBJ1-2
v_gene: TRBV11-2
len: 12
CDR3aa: ASSLVQGAQGYT

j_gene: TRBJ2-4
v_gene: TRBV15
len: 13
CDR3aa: ATTEGKGSKNIQY

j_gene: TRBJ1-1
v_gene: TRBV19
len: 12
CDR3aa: ASSIFQGNTEAF

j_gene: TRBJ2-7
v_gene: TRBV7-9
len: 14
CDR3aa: ASSARGQGLHGEQY

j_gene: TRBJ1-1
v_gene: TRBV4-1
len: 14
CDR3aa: ASSQYHGRMNTEAF

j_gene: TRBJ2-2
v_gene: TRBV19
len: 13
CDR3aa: ASSLGTGGFGELF

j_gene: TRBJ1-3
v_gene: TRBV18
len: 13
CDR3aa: ASSYDRSSGNTIY

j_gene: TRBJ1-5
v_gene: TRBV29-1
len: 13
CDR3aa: SVASGVLGNQPQH

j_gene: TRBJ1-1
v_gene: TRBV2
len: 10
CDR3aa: ASGTGVTEAF

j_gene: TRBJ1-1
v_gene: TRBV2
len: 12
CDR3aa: ASNFQGMNTEAF

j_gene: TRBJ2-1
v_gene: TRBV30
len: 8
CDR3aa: AWSGSRLF

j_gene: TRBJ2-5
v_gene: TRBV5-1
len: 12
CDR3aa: ASSPTGGQETQY

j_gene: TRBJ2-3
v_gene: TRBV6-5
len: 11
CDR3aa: ASSQQGPDTQY

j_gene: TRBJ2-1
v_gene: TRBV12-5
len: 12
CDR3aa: ASAWREVDNEQF

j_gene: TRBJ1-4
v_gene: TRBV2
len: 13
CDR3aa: ASSPGGSSNEKLF

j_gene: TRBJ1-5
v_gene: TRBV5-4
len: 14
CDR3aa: ASSLDGQQRNQPQH

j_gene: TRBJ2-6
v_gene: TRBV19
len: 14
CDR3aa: ASTGTGSSGANVLT

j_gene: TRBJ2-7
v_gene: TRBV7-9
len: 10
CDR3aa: AGRGVTHEQY